This TCR beta chain was documented in a study of spatial heterogeneity in lung cancer. On the study more broadly: Detection of beta-chain sequences consistently exceeded that of alpha-chain sequences. Study-wide findings and caveats: The study found ubiquitous expanded tumor TCRs in blood more at resection than follow-up.

Time point described: sample taken at primary tumor resection. No cell sorting; template was whole RNA from tumor, lung tissue or PBMC. This clonotype was recorded many times. Its antigen is as yet unknown. MiXCR was run by TCRdb on the 5' RACE reads, yielding one entry per CDR3 protein. The data contain tens of thousands of distinct CDR3 sequences, 5.2% of them seen just once; the ten biggest clones take up 25% to 30%. Germline V gene data show CDR1 as SQVTM and CDR2 as ANQGSEA. The V end lost 4 bases, the J end lost 6 bases, and 13 bases lay between the germline ends. CDR3 length: 12 amino acids. The chain carries TRBV29-1 and TRBJ2-7; possible D gene TRBD2, 6 bases. This material consisted of PBMCs, taken at surgery. The TCR was taken from a female donor with early-stage non-small cell lung cancer. CDR3 sequence: CSVAGGAFEQYF. The CDR3 DNA follows: TGCAGCGTTGCTGGCGGGGCCTTCGAGCAGTACTTC.